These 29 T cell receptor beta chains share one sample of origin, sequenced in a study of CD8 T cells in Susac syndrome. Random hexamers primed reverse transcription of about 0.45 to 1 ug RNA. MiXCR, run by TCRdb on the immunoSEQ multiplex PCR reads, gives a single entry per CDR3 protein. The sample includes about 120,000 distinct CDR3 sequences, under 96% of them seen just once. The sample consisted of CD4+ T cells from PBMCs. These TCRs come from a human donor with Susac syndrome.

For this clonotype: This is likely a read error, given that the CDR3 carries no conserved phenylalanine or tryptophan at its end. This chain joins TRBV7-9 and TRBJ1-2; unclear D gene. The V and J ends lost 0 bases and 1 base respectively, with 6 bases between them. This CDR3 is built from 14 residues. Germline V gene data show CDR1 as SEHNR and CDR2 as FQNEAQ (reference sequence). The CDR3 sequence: CASSLAGDNYGYTL. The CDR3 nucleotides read TGTGCCAGCAGCTTAGCCGGGGATAACTATGGCTACACCCTC.

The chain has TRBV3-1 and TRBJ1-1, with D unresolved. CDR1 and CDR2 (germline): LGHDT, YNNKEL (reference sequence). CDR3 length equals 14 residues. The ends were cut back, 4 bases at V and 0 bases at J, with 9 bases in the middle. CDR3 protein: CASSPLVMNTEAFF. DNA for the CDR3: TGTGCCAGCAGCCCGCTGGTGATGAACACTGAAGCTTTCTTT.

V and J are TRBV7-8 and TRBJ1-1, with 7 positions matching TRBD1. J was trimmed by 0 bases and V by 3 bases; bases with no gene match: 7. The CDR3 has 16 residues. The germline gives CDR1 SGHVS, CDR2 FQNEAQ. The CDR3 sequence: CASSLANRGLNTEAFF. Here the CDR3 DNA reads TGTGCCAGCAGCTTGGCTAACAGGGGATTGAACACTGAAGCTTTCTTT.

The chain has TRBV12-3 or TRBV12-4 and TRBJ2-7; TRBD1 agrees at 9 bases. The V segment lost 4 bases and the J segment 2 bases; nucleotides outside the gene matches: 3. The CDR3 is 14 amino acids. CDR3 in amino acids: CASSSGQGTYEQYF. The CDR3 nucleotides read TGTGCCAGCAGTTCCGGACAGGGGACCTACGAGCAGTACTTC.

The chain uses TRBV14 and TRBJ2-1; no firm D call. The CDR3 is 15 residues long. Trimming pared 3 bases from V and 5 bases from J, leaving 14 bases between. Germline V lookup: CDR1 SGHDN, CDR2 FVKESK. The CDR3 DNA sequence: TGTGCCAGCAGCCAGACCAGTCTCGAGGACAATGAGCAGTTCTTC. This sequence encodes CASSQTSLEDNEQFF.

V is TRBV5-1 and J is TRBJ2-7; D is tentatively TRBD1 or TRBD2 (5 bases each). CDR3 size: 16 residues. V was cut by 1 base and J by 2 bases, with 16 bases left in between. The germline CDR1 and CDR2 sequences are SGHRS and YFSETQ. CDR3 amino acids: CASSLYARGTTYEQYF. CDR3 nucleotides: TGCGCCAGCAGCTTGTATGCGAGGGGCACGACCTACGAGCAGTACTTC.

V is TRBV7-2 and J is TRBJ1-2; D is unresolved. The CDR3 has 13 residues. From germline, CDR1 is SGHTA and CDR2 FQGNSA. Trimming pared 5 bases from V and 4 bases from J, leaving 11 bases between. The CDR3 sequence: CASSPDRSYGYTF. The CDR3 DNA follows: TGTGCCAGCAGCCCGGACCGGTCCTATGGCTACACCTTC.

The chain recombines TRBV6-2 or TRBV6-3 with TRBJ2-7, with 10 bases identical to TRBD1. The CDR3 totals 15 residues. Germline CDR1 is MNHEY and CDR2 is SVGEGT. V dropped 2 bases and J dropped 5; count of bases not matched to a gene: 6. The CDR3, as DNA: TGTGCCAGCAGTTACGCCGGGGACAGGGGTGACGAGCAGTACTTC. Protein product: CASSYAGDRGDEQYF.

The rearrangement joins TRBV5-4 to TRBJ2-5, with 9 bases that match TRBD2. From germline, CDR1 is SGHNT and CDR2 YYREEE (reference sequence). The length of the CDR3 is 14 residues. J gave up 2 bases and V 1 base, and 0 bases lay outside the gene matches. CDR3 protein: CASSLTSGQETQYF. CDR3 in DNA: TGTGCCAGCAGCTTGACTAGCGGGCAAGAGACCCAGTACTTC.

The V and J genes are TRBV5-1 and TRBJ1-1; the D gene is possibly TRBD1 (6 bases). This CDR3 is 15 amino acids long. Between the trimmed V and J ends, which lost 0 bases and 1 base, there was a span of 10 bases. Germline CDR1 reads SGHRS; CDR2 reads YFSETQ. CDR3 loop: CASSLEGGGNTEAFF. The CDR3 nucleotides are TGCGCCAGCAGCTTGGAAGGGGGAGGGAACACTGAAGCTTTCTTT. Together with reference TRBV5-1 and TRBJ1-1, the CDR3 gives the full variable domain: KAGVTQTPRYLIKTRGQQVTLSCSPISGHRSVSWYQQTPGQGLQFLFEYFSETQRNKGNFPGRFSGRQFSNSRSEMNVSTLELGDSALYLCASSLEGGGNTEAFFGQGTRLTVV.

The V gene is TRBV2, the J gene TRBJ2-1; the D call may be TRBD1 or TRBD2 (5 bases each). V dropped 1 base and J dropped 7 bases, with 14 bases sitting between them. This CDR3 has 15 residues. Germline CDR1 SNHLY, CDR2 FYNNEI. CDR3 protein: CASSEGRGELNEQFF. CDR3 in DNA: TGTGCCAGCAGTGAAGGAAGGGGAGAGTTGAATGAGCAGTTCTTC.

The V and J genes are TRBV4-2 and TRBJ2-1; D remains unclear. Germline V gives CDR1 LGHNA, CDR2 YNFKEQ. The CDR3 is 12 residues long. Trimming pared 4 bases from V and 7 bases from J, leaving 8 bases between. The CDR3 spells CASSLPKNEQFF. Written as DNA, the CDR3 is TGTGCCAGCAGCCTTCCTAAAAATGAGCAGTTCTTC.

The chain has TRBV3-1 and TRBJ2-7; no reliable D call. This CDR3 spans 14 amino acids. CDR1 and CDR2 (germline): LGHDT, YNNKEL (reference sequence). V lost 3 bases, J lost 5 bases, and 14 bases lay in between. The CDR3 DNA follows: TGTGCCAGCAGCCAGACCTTCTCAACCCACGAGCAGTACTTC. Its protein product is CASSQTFSTHEQYF.

The CDR3 DNA is TGTGCCAGCAGCTTACTTCGAGGTACGCAGTATTTT. Translation: CASSLLRGTQYF. The chain has TRBV13 and TRBJ2-3; D gene unclear. Deletions cut 2 bases from V and 8 bases from J, with 8 bases between. Germline V CDR1 and CDR2: PRHDT, FYEKMQ (reference sequence). This CDR3 is built from 12 residues. The variable domain in full, with the rest retrieved from reference TRBV13 and TRBJ2-3, is AAGVIQSPRHLIKEKRETATLKCYPIPRHDTVYWYQQGPGQDPQFLISFYEKMQSDKGSIPDRFSAQQFSDYHSELNMSSLELGDSALYFCASSLLRGTQYFGPGTRLTVL.

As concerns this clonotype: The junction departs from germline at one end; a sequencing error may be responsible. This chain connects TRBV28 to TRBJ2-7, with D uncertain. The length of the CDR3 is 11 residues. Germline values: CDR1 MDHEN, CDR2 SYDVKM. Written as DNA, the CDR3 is TGCGCCAGCAGCTCCTCCTACGAGCAGTACTTC. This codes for CASSSSYEQYF.

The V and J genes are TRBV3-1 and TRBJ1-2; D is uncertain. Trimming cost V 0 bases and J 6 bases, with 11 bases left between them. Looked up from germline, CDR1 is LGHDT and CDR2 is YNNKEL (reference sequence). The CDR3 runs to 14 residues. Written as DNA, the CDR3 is TGTGCCAGCAGCCAAGAAACGGGAATCCATGGCTACACCTTC. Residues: CASSQETGIHGYTF.

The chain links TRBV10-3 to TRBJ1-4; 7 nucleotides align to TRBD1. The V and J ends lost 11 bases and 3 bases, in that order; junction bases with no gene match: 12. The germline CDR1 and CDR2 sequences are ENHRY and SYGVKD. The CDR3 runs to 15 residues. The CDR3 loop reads CAVNRGTPANEKLFF. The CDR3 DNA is TGTGCCGTCAACAGGGGTACTCCGGCTAATGAAAAACTGTTTTTT.

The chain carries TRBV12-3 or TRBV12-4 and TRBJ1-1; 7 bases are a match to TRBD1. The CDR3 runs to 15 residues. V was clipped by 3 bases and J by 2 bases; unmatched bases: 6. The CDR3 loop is CASSLPLGGNTEAFF. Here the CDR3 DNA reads TGTGCCAGCAGTTTGCCCTTAGGGGGCAACACTGAAGCTTTCTTT.

DNA of the CDR3: TGTGCCAGCTCAACAGGTTCGACCAAAAACATTCAGTACTTC. Protein: CASSTGSTKNIQYF. V usage is TRBV18 and J usage is TRBJ2-4; D might be TRBD1 (5 bases). Trimming removed 5 bases from V and 2 bases from J, with 10 bases in between. Germline values: CDR1 KGHSH, CDR2 LQKENI. The length of the CDR3 is 14 residues.

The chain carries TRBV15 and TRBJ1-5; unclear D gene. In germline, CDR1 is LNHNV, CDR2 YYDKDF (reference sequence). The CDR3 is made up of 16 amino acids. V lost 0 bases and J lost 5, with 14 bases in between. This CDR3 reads CATSRDLGRSHQPQHF. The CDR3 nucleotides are TGTGCCACCAGCAGAGATTTGGGCAGGTCACATCAGCCCCAGCATTTT. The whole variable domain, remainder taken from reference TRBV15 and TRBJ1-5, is DAMVIQNPRYQVTQFGKPVTLSCSQTLNHNVMYWYQQKSSQAPKLLFHYYDKDFNNEADTPDNFQSRRPNTSFCFLDIRSPGLGDTAMYLCATSRDLGRSHQPQHFGDGTRLSIL.

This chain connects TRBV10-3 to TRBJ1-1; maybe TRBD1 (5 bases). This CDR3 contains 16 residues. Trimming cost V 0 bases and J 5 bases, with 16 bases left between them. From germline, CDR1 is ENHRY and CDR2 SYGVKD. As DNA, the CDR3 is TGTGCCATCAGTGAGTCTGAAGGGGCCCGTGTAACTGAAGCTTTCTTT. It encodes CAISESEGARVTEAFF.

The CDR3 sequence: CASRYSGTQETQYF. CDR3 bases: TGCGCCAGCAGGTATTCAGGAACCCAAGAGACCCAGTACTTC. This chain links TRBV5-1 with TRBJ2-5; D is undetermined. V dropped 5 bases and J dropped 1 base, with 12 bases sitting between them. Germline CDR1 reads SGHRS; CDR2 reads YFSETQ. The CDR3 has 14 amino acids.

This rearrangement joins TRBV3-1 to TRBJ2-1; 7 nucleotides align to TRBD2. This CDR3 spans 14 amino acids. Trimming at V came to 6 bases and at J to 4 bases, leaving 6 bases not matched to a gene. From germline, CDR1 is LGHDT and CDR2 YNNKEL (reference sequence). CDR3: CASRSSGHYNEQFF. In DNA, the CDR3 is TGTGCCAGCAGATCTAGCGGACATTACAATGAGCAGTTCTTC.

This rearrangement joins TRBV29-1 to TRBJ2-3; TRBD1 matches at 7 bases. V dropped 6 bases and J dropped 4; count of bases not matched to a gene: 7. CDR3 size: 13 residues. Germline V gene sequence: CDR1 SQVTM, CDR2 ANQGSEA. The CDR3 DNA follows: TGCAGCGTGCACAGGGGCGTCTCAGATACGCAGTATTTT. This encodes CSVHRGVSDTQYF.

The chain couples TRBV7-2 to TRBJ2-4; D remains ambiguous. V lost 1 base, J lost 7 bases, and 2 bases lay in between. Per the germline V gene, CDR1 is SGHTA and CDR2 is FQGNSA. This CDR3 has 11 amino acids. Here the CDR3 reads CASSLGNIQYF. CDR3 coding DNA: TGTGCCAGCAGCTTAGGCAACATTCAGTACTTC.

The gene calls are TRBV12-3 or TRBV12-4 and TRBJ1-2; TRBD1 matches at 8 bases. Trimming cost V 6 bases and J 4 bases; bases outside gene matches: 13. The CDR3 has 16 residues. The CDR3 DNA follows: TGTGCCAGCAGAAATATAGGGGAGGGGACAGGCTATGGCTACACCTTC. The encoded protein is CASRNIGEGTGYGYTF.

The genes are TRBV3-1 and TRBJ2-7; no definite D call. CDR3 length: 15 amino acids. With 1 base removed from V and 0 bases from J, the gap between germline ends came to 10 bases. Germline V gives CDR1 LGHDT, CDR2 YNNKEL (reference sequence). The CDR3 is CASSQAGGSSYEQYF. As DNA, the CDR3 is TGTGCCAGCAGCCAAGCTGGCGGTAGCTCCTACGAGCAGTACTTC.

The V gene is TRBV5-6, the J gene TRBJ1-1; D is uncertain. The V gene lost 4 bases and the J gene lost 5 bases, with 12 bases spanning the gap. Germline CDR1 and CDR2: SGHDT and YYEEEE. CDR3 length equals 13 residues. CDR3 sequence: CASSATLGTEAFF. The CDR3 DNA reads TGTGCCAGCAGCGCCACCTTGGGAACTGAAGCTTTCTTT.

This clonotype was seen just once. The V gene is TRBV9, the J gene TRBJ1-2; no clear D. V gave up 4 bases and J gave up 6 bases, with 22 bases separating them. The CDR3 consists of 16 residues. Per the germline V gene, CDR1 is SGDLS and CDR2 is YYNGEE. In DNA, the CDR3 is TGTGCCAGCAGCCCCCGCGGTTGGGAGCTCTTGAATGGCTACACCTTC. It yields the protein CASSPRGWELLNGYTF.